What follows is one T cell receptor beta chain and its context. Its antigen is unknown. The protocol was immunoSEQ multiplex PCR, while the TCRdb copy is restricted to in-frame clones and leaves out a portion. The sample shows 29,000 or so clones, approximately 90% of them seen only once. The sample originates from a study of chemoradiotherapy in HPV16-positive cancers. Study-wide findings and caveats: Candidate HPV-specific clones and E7-related TCR motifs grew in tumor during treatment.

This CDR3 spans 17 amino acids. The trim removed 6 bases at V and 0 bases at J, leaving 12 bases unmatched. The germline V gene has CDR1 SGHAT and CDR2 FQNNGV. Source: blood, taken from a patient who underwent chemoradiotherapy. This TCR was sampled from a human donor with HPV-associated anogenital cancer. The chain carries TRBV11-2 and TRBJ2-3; 7 bases are a match to TRBD2. CDR3 region: CASSQLSGAHSTDTQYF. DNA of the CDR3: TGTGCCAGCAGTCAATTAAGCGGGGCCCATAGCACAGATACGCAGTATTTT.